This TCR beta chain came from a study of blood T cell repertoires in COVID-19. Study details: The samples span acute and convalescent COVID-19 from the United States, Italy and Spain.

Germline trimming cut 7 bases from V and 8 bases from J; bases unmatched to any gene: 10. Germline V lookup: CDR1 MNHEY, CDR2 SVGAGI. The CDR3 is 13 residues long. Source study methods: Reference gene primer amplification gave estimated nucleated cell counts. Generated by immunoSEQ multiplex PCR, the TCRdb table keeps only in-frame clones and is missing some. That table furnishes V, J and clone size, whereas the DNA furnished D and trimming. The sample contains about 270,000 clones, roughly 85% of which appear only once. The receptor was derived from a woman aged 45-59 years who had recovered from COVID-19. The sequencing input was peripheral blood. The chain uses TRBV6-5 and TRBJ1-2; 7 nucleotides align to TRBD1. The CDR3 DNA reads TGTGCCAGCAACAATGGCAGGGGGGAAGGCTACACCTTC. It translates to CASNNGRGEGYTF.